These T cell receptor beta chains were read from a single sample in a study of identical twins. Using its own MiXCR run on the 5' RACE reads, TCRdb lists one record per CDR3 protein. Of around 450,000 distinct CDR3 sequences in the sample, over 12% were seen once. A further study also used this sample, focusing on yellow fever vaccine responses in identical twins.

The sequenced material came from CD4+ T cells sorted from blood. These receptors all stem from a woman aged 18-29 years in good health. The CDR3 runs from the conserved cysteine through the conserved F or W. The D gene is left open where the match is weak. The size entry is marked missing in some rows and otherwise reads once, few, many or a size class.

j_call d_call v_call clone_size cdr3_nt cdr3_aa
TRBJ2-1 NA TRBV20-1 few TGCAGTGCTAGAGATCATACGAGGAATGAGCAGTTCTTC CSARDHTRNEQFF
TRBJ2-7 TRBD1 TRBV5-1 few TGCGCCAGCAGGAAGACAGGGGGCTACGAGCAGTACTTC CASRKTGGYEQYF
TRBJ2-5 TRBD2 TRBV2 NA TGTGCCAGCAGAACCTATCTAGCGGGGGGCCAAGAGACCCAGTACTTC CASRTYLAGGQETQYF
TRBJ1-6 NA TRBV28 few TGTGCCAGCGGTCAGGGTTTTTCACCCCTCCACTTT CASGQGFSPLHF
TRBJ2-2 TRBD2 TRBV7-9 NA TGTGCCAGCAGCTCACTAGCGGGAGGAGGTACCGGGGAGCTGTTTTTT CASSSLAGGGTGELFF
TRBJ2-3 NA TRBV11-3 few TGTGCCAGCAGCTCCAGCGGACCAGATACGCAGTATTTT CASSSSGPDTQYF
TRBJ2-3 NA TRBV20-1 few TGCAGTGCCCCTGCCAGACGGGGCACAGATACGCAGTATTTT CSAPARRGTDTQYF
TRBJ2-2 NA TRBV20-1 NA TGCAGTGCTAGAGTGCAGCCCGGGACCGGGGAGCTGTTTTTT CSARVQPGTGELFF
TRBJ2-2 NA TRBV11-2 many TGTGCCAGCAGCTTAGTGCTGAGGAGGACCGGGGAGCTGTTTTTT CASSLVLRRTGELFF
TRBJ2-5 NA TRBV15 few TGTGCCACCAGCTTGCGGGGAAGGCAAGAGACCCAGTACTTC CATSLRGRQETQYF
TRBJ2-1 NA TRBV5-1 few TGCGCCAGCAGCGCCAGGGATGAGCAGTTCTTC CASSARDEQFF
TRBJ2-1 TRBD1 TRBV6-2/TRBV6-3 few TGTGCCAGCAGGCGCGGGACAGGGATCGTGGACAATGAGCAGTTCTTC CASRRGTGIVDNEQFF
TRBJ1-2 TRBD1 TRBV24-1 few TGTGCCACCAGTGACCCTGGACAGGGTAACTATGGCTACACCTTC CATSDPGQGNYGYTF
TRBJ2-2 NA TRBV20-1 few TGCAGTGCTAGAGATAGTAGTAGGCACGGGGAGCTGTTTTTT CSARDSSRHGELFF
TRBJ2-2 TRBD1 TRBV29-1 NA TGCAGCGTTGAATATGGACAGGGGGCCGGGGAGCTGTTTTTT CSVEYGQGAGELFF